This T cell receptor (beta chain) was recorded in a study of CD8 T cells in Susac syndrome. It was with random hexamers that 0.5 to 1 ug RNA was reverse transcribed. A single record per CDR3 protein comes from TCRdb applying MiXCR to the immunoSEQ multiplex PCR reads. The table has roughly 200,000 distinct CDR3 sequences, approximately 95% seen once. This CDR3 is 14 amino acids long. CDR1 is MNHEY, CDR2 SVGAGI, per germline. J was trimmed by 10 bases and V by 6 bases; bases with no gene match: 8. The receptor comes from a human donor with multiple sclerosis. The rearrangement uses TRBV6-5 and TRBJ2-5, with TRBD2 identical over 13 bases. Sequenced sample: CD4+ T cells from PBMCs. In nucleotides, the CDR3 is TGTGCCAGCAGGGCACTAGCGGGGGGGAATGTCCAGTACTTC. It codes for CASRALAGGNVQYF.